The 23 T cell receptor beta chains below all came from one sample that was sequenced in a study of T cell changes during pregnancy in multiple sclerosis. Sequencing was performed with immunoSEQ multiplex PCR; in TCRdb, only in-frame clones are kept and a portion is missing. The sample carries roughly 69,000 clones, approximately 90% recorded once. The sequences come from peripheral blood, collected in the third trimester of pregnancy. These receptors originate from a female donor with multiple sclerosis, enrolled in a pregnancy study.

The V call is TRBV18, the J call TRBJ2-5; D is undetermined. Germline V CDR1 and CDR2: KGHSH, LQKENI. The CDR3 has 12 amino acids. Trimming left V 4 bases short and J 5 bases short, with 8 bases between. The CDR3 bases are TGTGCCAGCTCACTGGAGAGGGAGACCCAGTACTTC. Protein: CASSLERETQYF.

This rearrangement joins TRBV5-1 to TRBJ2-1; a weak D match, TRBD2 (6 bases). This CDR3 spans 15 amino acids. Germline V gives CDR1 SGHRS, CDR2 YFSETQ. V lost 4 bases and J lost 0, with 11 bases in between. The CDR3 DNA sequence: TGCGCCAGCAGCCAGGACGGGAGCTCCTACAATGAGCAGTTCTTC. Translating gives CASSQDGSSYNEQFF. The full variable domain, in which reference TRBV5-1 and TRBJ2-1 provide the parts outside the CDR3, is KAGVTQTPRYLIKTRGQQVTLSCSPISGHRSVSWYQQTPGQGLQFLFEYFSETQRNKGNFPGRFSGRQFSNSRSEMNVSTLELGDSALYLCASSQDGSSYNEQFFGPGTRLTVL.

This chain links TRBV27 with TRBJ1-2; perhaps TRBD1 as D (6 bases). The CDR3 runs to 15 residues. CDR1 and CDR2 from the germline V gene are MNHEY and SMNVEV (reference sequence). Trimming took 1 base from V and 5 from J, leaving 14 bases between them. The CDR3 loop is CASSLLSGRGYGYTF. The DNA for the CDR3 is TGTGCCAGCAGTTTATTGTCAGGGAGGGGGTATGGCTACACCTTC.

The chain links TRBV11-3 to TRBJ2-2; weak D call: TRBD1 (6 bases). Deletions cut 3 bases from V and 1 base from J, with 6 bases between. CDR1 SGHNT and CDR2 YENEEA come from the germline V gene. The CDR3 length is 14 residues. The CDR3 DNA is TGTGCCAGCAGCTTGGACAGGAACACCGGGGAGCTGTTTTTT. Amino acids: CASSLDRNTGELFF.

The genes are TRBV18 and TRBJ1-4, with 9 bases aligning to TRBD1. The V gene end was trimmed by 6 bases and the J gene end by 10 bases; junction bases not matched to a gene: 15. The CDR3 is 16 residues long. Germline CDR1 is KGHSH and CDR2 is LQKENI. The DNA of the CDR3 is TGTGCCAGCTCGCTGGACAGGGGCCCTCGGAGAGGAAAACTGTTTTTT. Translated, it gives CASSLDRGPRRGKLFF.

The chain couples TRBV7-9 to TRBJ1-2, with D possibly being TRBD1 (6 bases). Germline values: CDR1 SEHNR, CDR2 FQNEAQ (reference sequence). The CDR3 length is 14 residues. Trimming shortened V by 3 bases and J by 3 bases, and 11 bases separated the two germline ends. The CDR3 bases are TGTGCCAGCAGCTTTACCGCAGGGGACTATGGCTACACCTTC. Its translation is CASSFTAGDYGYTF.

J is TRBJ2-2 and V is TRBV4-2, with 8 positions matching TRBD2. The V gene end was trimmed by 0 bases and the J gene end by 4 bases; junction bases not matched to a gene: 10. The CDR3 consists of 18 residues. Germline V CDR1 and CDR2: LGHNA, YNFKEQ. CDR3 sequence reads: CASSQERARGVFTGELFF. CDR3 nucleotides: TGTGCCAGCAGCCAAGAAAGGGCGCGGGGGGTTTTCACCGGGGAGCTGTTTTTT.

Only one count was recorded for this clone. V is TRBV4-3 and J is TRBJ1-3; D is unresolved. Germline V CDR1 and CDR2: LGHNA, YSLEER. The CDR3 runs to 17 residues. V shed 0 bases and J shed 0 bases, with 12 bases lying between them. The CDR3 loop reads CASSQDLHSYSGNTIYF. The CDR3 DNA sequence: TGCGCCAGCAGCCAAGATCTACACAGCTACTCTGGAAACACCATATATTTT.

The J gene is TRBJ1-2, the V gene TRBV10-3, with 8 bases fitting TRBD1. V dropped 8 bases and J dropped 8; count of bases not matched to a gene: 16. CDR3 length: 15 amino acids. From germline, CDR1 is ENHRY and CDR2 SYGVKD. CDR3 region: CAIGLVDREEGGYTF. The CDR3 DNA reads as TGTGCCATCGGACTGGTGGACAGGGAGGAAGGAGGCTACACCTTC.

This chain connects TRBV5-6 to TRBJ1-5, with D perhaps matching TRBD1 (5 bases). This CDR3 comprises 12 residues. CDR1 is SGHDT and CDR2 is YYEEEE in the germline V gene. V was pared by 5 bases and J by 6 bases, with 9 bases between. CDR3 amino acids: CASSRGPQPQHF. The CDR3 nucleotides read TGTGCCAGCAGTAGGGGCCCTCAGCCCCAGCATTTT.

The chain employs TRBV2 and TRBJ2-5; TRBD2 matches 7 bases. In germline, CDR1 is SNHLY, CDR2 FYNNEI. The CDR3 runs 14 residues. J gave up 1 base and V 7 bases, and 6 bases lay outside the gene matches. DNA of the CDR3: TGTGCCAGCAATTCGCGGGGGTTCCAAGAGACCCAGTACTTC. The encoded protein is CASNSRGFQETQYF.

This clone was observed a single time. J is TRBJ2-1 and V is TRBV5-1, with TRBD1 matching 7 bases. The germline V gene encodes CDR1 SGHRS and CDR2 YFSETQ. Trimming took 3 bases from V and 9 from J; bases not matched to a gene: 12. This CDR3 is built from 15 residues. CDR3 DNA: TGCGCCAGCAGCTGGGAGACAGGGTCCCAGAGTGAGCAGTTCTTC. Translated, it gives CASSWETGSQSEQFF.

The rearrangement joins TRBV4-1 to TRBJ2-2, with TRBD1 identical over 8 bases. This CDR3 is 16 amino acids long. Trimming cost V 0 bases and J 5 bases; bases outside gene matches: 5. Germline CDR1 is MGHRA and CDR2 is YSYEKL. The CDR3 nucleotides read TGCGCCAGCAGCCAAGACTGGACAGGGTGGACCGGGGAGCTGTTTTTT. The encoded protein is CASSQDWTGWTGELFF.

V gene TRBV11-1 combines with J gene TRBJ2-7; D may be TRBD2 (7 bases). This CDR3 spans 14 amino acids. Trimming took 8 bases from V and 1 from J, leaving 15 bases between them. Germline CDR1 and CDR2: SGHAT and FQDESV (reference sequence). The CDR3 here is CASEGGTASYEQYF. The CDR3 DNA reads TGTGCCAGCGAGGGGGGGACGGCTTCCTACGAGCAGTACTTC. Drawing the rest from reference TRBV11-1 and TRBJ2-7, the complete variable domain is EAEVAQSPRYKITEKSQAVAFWCDPISGHATLYWYRQILGQGPELLVQFQDESVVDDSQLPKDRFSAERLKGVDSTLKIQPAELGDSAMYLCASEGGTASYEQYFGPGTRLTVT.

V usage is TRBV7-9 and J usage is TRBJ1-3, with D perhaps TRBD1 (6 bases). Trimming took 7 bases from V and 1 from J, leaving 14 bases between them. CDR3 length: 15 amino acids. Per germline, CDR1 SEHNR and CDR2 FQNEAQ (reference sequence). The CDR3 loop reads CASTDKTGSGNTIYF. DNA of the CDR3: TGTGCCAGCACAGATAAAACAGGGTCTGGAAACACCATATATTTT.

The rearrangement uses TRBV6-5 and TRBJ2-2; D may be TRBD2 (5 bases). This CDR3 contains 13 residues. CDR1 is MNHEY, CDR2 SVGAGI, per germline. Trimming stripped 2 bases from V and 5 bases from J, with 6 bases between. The CDR3 protein is CASSYGETGELFF. The CDR3, as DNA: TGTGCCAGCAGTTACGGGGAGACCGGGGAGCTGTTTTTT.

The chain uses TRBV5-1 and TRBJ2-3; 7 bases line up with TRBD2. In germline, CDR1 is SGHRS, CDR2 YFSETQ. The CDR3 is made up of 14 amino acids. The J segment lost 0 bases and the V segment lost 2 bases, leaving 0 bases of the junction unmatched. The CDR3: CASSFGGSTDTQYF. As DNA, the CDR3 is TGCGCCAGCAGCTTCGGGGGGAGCACAGATACGCAGTATTTT.

V usage is TRBV2 and J usage is TRBJ2-5; D unclear. This CDR3 comprises 14 residues. V was pared by 7 bases and J by 1 base, with 13 bases between. Germline V gene sequence: CDR1 SNHLY, CDR2 FYNNEI. CDR3 DNA sequence: TGTGCCAGCACCAGACAAACGCTCCAAGAGACCCAGTACTTC. Protein: CASTRQTLQETQYF.

This chain uses TRBV7-2 with TRBJ2-7, with 9 bases aligning to TRBD1. The CDR3 is made up of 15 amino acids. The V gene's germline CDR1 is SGHTA and CDR2 FQGNSA. J lost 1 base, V lost 5 bases, and 6 bases had no gene match. The DNA for the CDR3 is TGTGCCAGCAGCCGACGGACAGGGGAATCCTACGAGCAGTACTTC. This encodes CASSRRTGESYEQYF. Filled out from reference TRBV7-2 and TRBJ2-7, the complete variable domain reads GAGVSQSPSNKVTEKGKDVELRCDPISGHTALYWYRQSLGQGLEFLIYFQGNSAPDKSGLPSDRFSAERTGGSVSTLTIQRTQQEDSAVYLCASSRRTGESYEQYFGPGTRLTVT.

The rearrangement links TRBV13 to TRBJ2-5; 11 positions match TRBD1. Germline V gene sequence: CDR1 PRHDT, CDR2 FYEKMQ (reference sequence). V was clipped by 4 bases and J by 4 bases; unmatched bases: 5. The CDR3 loop spans 15 amino acids. CDR3 protein: CASSSGTGGGETQYF. In DNA, the CDR3 is TGTGCCAGCAGCTCCGGGACAGGGGGTGGAGAGACCCAGTACTTC.

The chain employs TRBV27 and TRBJ2-3; D is unclear. Trimming took off 3 bases at V and 4 bases at J, with 17 bases between the two ends. The length of the CDR3 is 16 residues. Germline CDR1 MNHEY, CDR2 SMNVEV (reference sequence). CDR3 DNA: TGTGCCAGCAGTTTGTCCTCGTCTAGAGTCGCAGATACGCAGTATTTT. Translation: CASSLSSSRVADTQYF.

The rearrangement uses TRBV7-2 and TRBJ1-5; no clear D. Germline CDR1 is SGHTA and CDR2 is FQGNSA. V lost 4 bases, J lost 6 bases, and 10 bases lay in between. The CDR3 spans 13 residues. In DNA form, the CDR3 reads TGTGCCAGCAGCTCATCGTCGGGTCAGCCCCAGCATTTT. It codes for CASSSSSGQPQHF.

Regarding this clone: This specimen includes other DNA sequences encoding the same CDR3. The chain has TRBV4-2 and TRBJ2-5; TRBD2 agrees at 8 bases. J lost 1 base, V lost 0 bases, and 1 base had no gene match. The germline V gene has CDR1 LGHNA and CDR2 YNFKEQ. This CDR3 has 15 amino acids. CDR3 sequence: CASSQERGGQETQYF. For the CDR3, the DNA is TGTGCCAGCAGCCAAGAACGGGGGGGCCAAGAGACCCAGTACTTC.